Listed below are T cell receptor beta chains from one sample, sequenced in a study of blood T cell repertoires in COVID-19. Method: immunoSEQ multiplex PCR; TCRdb's copy keeps in-frame clones and lacks some. The profile covers about 370,000 clones, with around nine tenths appearing a single time and less than 2% taken by the ten largest. Specimen: PBMCs or T cells enriched from blood (not recorded which). These receptors all come from a woman aged 25 to 39 who had recovered from COVID-19. Each CDR3 is given without its conserved first and last residue. Each record gives: V gene, J gene, CDR3 protein.

TRBV4-3,TRBJ1-6,ASSQDRSPLH
TRBV18,TRBJ1-5,ASSPSDQPQH
TRBV27,TRBJ2-3,ASREKGTSGRTWDTQY
TRBV7-9,TRBJ2-1,ASSPGLVQIREF
TRBV28,TRBJ2-7,ASSAPTGGDEQY
TRBV5-1,TRBJ2-7,ASSLGGRALEQY
TRBV28,TRBJ1-6,ASCRIDNSPLH
TRBV7-2,TRBJ2-7,ASSSRSTGTMFYEQY
TRBV27,TRBJ2-7,ASSLRGNRYEQY
TRBV19,TRBJ2-4,ASSLRDRVDKNIQY
TRBV27,TRBJ1-2,ASSLAQGSNYGYT
TRBV30,TRBJ1-1,AGNNLRGTEAF
TRBV30,TRBJ2-7,AWSVSHEQY
TRBV4-1,TRBJ2-1,ASRPEDYSRHEQF
TRBV28,TRBJ1-2,ASSSTGRYT
TRBV18,TRBJ1-3,ASSRDSMTGISGNTIY
TRBV19,TRBJ1-2,ASSKGQGGGYT
TRBV5-8,TRBJ2-1,ASSGWGRRGRKQF
TRBV28,TRBJ1-2,ASSSGDRVPSNYGYT
TRBV27,TRBJ2-3,ASSKPGLAGLNTQY
TRBV5-8,TRBJ2-1,ASSLARDSSYNEQF
TRBV7-2,TRBJ2-5,ASSTRLAEVGETQY
TRBV9,TRBJ1-3,ASATGFSGNTIY
TRBV3-1/TRBV3-2,TRBJ1-6,ASSQGGRGSPLH
TRBV20-1,TRBJ1-2,SATGGYGYT
TRBV7-8,TRBJ2-1,ASSLLSSYNEQF
TRBV6-5,TRBJ2-5,ASRARGGETQY
TRBV6-5,TRBJ1-2,ASSSRTGVAYGYT
TRBV3-1/TRBV3-2,TRBJ1-1,ASSHGWTEAF
TRBV9,TRBJ1-5,ASSVARRGDSNQPQH
TRBV25-1,TRBJ1-1,ASSEGLNMNTEAF
TRBV7-9,TRBJ1-1,ASSLALGLWNTEAF
TRBV5-1,TRBJ1-1,ASSLDPAQSKAF
TRBV6-5,TRBJ1-2,ASSYTGSSNYGYT
TRBV30,TRBJ2-2,AWSPGGNGELF
TRBV2,TRBJ2-2,ASTADRGVMGELF
TRBV6-4,TRBJ2-2,ASTSGRALGTGELF
TRBV29-1,TRBJ2-2,SVGHQNTGELF
TRBV7-9,TRBJ1-1,ASSLVGVKAEAF
TRBV6-2/TRBV6-3,TRBJ1-2,ASSYMAGRANYGYT
TRBV19,TRBJ1-2,ASSISIGENYGYT
TRBV29-1,TRBJ1-3,SVQREEQEAY
TRBV18,TRBJ1-3,ASSPFQGENTIY
TRBV6-5,TRBJ2-7,ASSYSLGGILDEQY
TRBV7-2,TRBJ1-6,ASSLSVRATYNSPLH
TRBV28,TRBJ1-5,ASSPPSNQPQH
TRBV27,TRBJ1-6,ASSLRQANSYNSPLH
TRBV6-1,TRBJ1-2,ASSEGPGIPIYT
TRBV9,TRBJ1-1,ASSAGSSNTEAF
TRBV18,TRBJ2-2,ASSPKYRDIRELF
TRBV28,TRBJ2-7,ASSSQREGLIYEQY
TRBV5-4,TRBJ2-2,ASSSLAGELF
TRBV11-3,TRBJ2-1,ASSLKPRGLGDNEQF
TRBV5-1,TRBJ1-5,ASSSGGLLAPQH